This is a list of T cell receptor beta chains from one sample in a study of T-cell memory formation after mild COVID-19. TCRdb reanalysed the 5' RACE reads using MiXCR and keeps one entry per CDR3 protein. The sample lists under 300,000 distinct CDR3 sequences; 16% were seen once. Sequenced: PBMCs or a T cell subset sorted from them (not recorded which). The receptors derive from a man aged 18 to 29 who had mild COVID-19 (a few samples of this study predate the infection). Cell type and time point are not known. The CDR3 runs from the conserved cysteine through the conserved F or W. The order of the fields is clone size, CDR3 length, V gene, CDR3 protein. Not all rows give a size; the values are once, few, many and, for expanded clones, a class.

clone size: few
CDR3 length: 15
V gene: TRBV5-1
CDR3 protein: CASSLMQPNTGELFF

clone size: few
CDR3 length: 12
V gene: TRBV4-2
CDR3 protein: CASSQGTRPQHF

clone size: many
CDR3 length: 17
V gene: TRBV5-1
CDR3 protein: CASSLSPTGINYNEQFF

clone size: NA
CDR3 length: 13
V gene: TRBV20-1
CDR3 protein: CSAGRGMNTEAFF

clone size: few
CDR3 length: 15
V gene: TRBV4-2
CDR3 protein: CASSQEGTSYGEQYF

clone size: few
CDR3 length: 14
V gene: TRBV12-3/TRBV12-4
CDR3 protein: CASSFTSHFYGYTF

clone size: few
CDR3 length: 14
V gene: TRBV7-2
CDR3 protein: CASSFQLVMGGYTF

clone size: few
CDR3 length: 13
V gene: TRBV29-1
CDR3 protein: CSVRSPGRDEQYF

clone size: NA
CDR3 length: 15
V gene: TRBV24-1
CDR3 protein: CATSDLAGGPGELFF

clone size: NA
CDR3 length: 13
V gene: TRBV18
CDR3 protein: CASSSQEGETQYF

clone size: NA
CDR3 length: 11
V gene: TRBV6-2/TRBV6-3
CDR3 protein: CASRIHDTQYF

clone size: few
CDR3 length: 13
V gene: TRBV7-6
CDR3 protein: CASSLGRVETQYF

clone size: NA
CDR3 length: 15
V gene: TRBV30
CDR3 protein: CAWSERASGYNEQFF

clone size: few
CDR3 length: 14
V gene: TRBV7-9
CDR3 protein: CASSSGGAVLEQYF

clone size: NA
CDR3 length: 14
V gene: TRBV19
CDR3 protein: CASSPEGWRDTQYF

clone size: NA
CDR3 length: 15
V gene: TRBV5-1
CDR3 protein: CASRGGTGMSTEAFF

clone size: few
CDR3 length: 17
V gene: TRBV27
CDR3 protein: CASSLSRPAGGTDTQYF

clone size: few
CDR3 length: 14
V gene: TRBV5-1
CDR3 protein: CASSLEQVGNTIYF

clone size: few
CDR3 length: 18
V gene: TRBV7-9
CDR3 protein: CASSLRLGTASAGNTIYF

clone size: NA
CDR3 length: 15
V gene: TRBV4-1
CDR3 protein: CASSQDGAGEETQYF